The 20 T cell receptor beta chains given below trace back to one sample, sequenced in a study of T cell responses to AZD1222 COVID-19 vaccine. The table came from immunoSEQ multiplex PCR; TCRdb's copy has only in-frame clones and leaves some out. The sample lists more than 140,000 clones; 85% to 95% were seen once. The sequencing here drew on peripheral blood, taken on day 0 of MenACWY control vaccination. The receptors shown here come from an adult in good health.

The V call is TRBV19, the J call TRBJ2-5; maybe TRBD2 (5 bases). Germline loops: CDR1 LNHDA, CDR2 SQIVND (reference sequence). CDR3 length: 14 amino acids. Trimming pared 7 bases from V and 0 bases from J, leaving 12 bases between. The CDR3 region is CASNHGRDQETQYF. DNA of the CDR3: TGTGCCAGTAATCATGGGAGAGACCAAGAGACCCAGTACTTC.

The J gene is TRBJ1-4, the V gene TRBV4-1; 9 bases match TRBD1. The length of the CDR3 is 15 residues. CDR1 and CDR2 (germline): MGHRA, YSYEKL. Trimming cost V 4 bases and J 14 bases; bases outside gene matches: 14. The CDR3 sequence: CASSPYPGQGSELFF. CDR3 nucleotides: TGCGCCAGCAGCCCATATCCGGGACAGGGATCAGAGCTGTTTTTT.

The chain recombines TRBV29-1 with TRBJ1-1; D gene uncertain. With 4 bases removed from V and 4 bases from J, the gap between germline ends came to 7 bases. This CDR3 has 11 residues. Germline-derived CDR1 and CDR2 are SQVTM and ANQGSEA. The CDR3 DNA is TGCAGCGTTGTTCCAGGCACTGAAGCTTTCTTT. Its translation: CSVVPGTEAFF.

V is TRBV4-1 and J is TRBJ1-6, with D perhaps TRBD1 (5 bases). Germline V gives CDR1 MGHRA, CDR2 YSYEKL. The ends were cut back, 4 bases at V and 6 bases at J, with 13 bases in the middle. The CDR3 covers 15 residues. CDR3 loop: CASSPWTGGNSPLHF. The CDR3 nucleotides are TGCGCCAGCAGCCCCTGGACCGGGGGTAATTCACCCCTCCACTTT.

The gene calls are TRBV6-5 and TRBJ1-2; D uncertain. There are 13 residues in the CDR3. In germline, CDR1 is MNHEY, CDR2 SVGAGI. Between the trimmed V and J ends, which lost 0 bases and 4 bases, there was a span of 6 bases. CDR3 bases: TGTGCCAGCAGTTACTCGATTTCCTATGGCTACACCTTC. It codes for CASSYSISYGYTF.

The chain employs TRBV5-1 and TRBJ1-6; a possible D gene is TRBD1 (6 bases). This CDR3 spans 15 amino acids. Trimming stripped 0 bases from V and 5 bases from J, with 9 bases between. Germline V CDR1 and CDR2: SGHRS, YFSETQ. The CDR3 loop is CASSLGQGNNSPLHF. In nucleotides, the CDR3 is TGCGCCAGCAGCTTGGGGCAGGGGAATAATTCACCCCTCCACTTT.

The chain links TRBV7-2 to TRBJ2-4; 13 positions agree with TRBD2. Germline CDR1 SGHTA, CDR2 FQGNSA. This CDR3 comprises 17 residues. Trimming at V came to 6 bases and at J to 2 bases, leaving 7 bases not matched to a gene. The CDR3 coding sequence is TGTGCCAGCAGACGTACTAGCGGGGGGGTTACCAAAAACATTCAGTACTTC. Translation: CASRRTSGGVTKNIQYF.

The rearrangement joins TRBV9 to TRBJ2-7, with D unclear. V lost 4 bases to trimming and J lost 2 bases, with 19 bases between them. This CDR3 region has 16 residues. Per germline, CDR1 SGDLS and CDR2 YYNGEE. DNA for the CDR3: TGTGCCAGCAGCCTTATTAGTACAAGTAAAACCTACGAGCAGTACTTC. Translated, it gives CASSLISTSKTYEQYF.

This chain joins TRBV2 and TRBJ1-4; D is ambiguous. CDR1 and CDR2 (germline): SNHLY, FYNNEI. The CDR3 runs to 17 residues. The germline V and J ends were trimmed by 1 base and 0 bases, with 12 bases remaining between them. CDR3 sequence (DNA): TGTGCCAGCAGTGAAGGGAGGGATTCAACAACTAATGAAAAACTGTTTTTT. Protein sequence: CASSEGRDSTTNEKLFF.

This clone was seen more than once but under ten times. The gene calls are TRBV10-3 and TRBJ1-6, with TRBD1 as a possible D gene (6 bases). Germline V lookup: CDR1 ENHRY, CDR2 SYGVKD. The CDR3 consists of 16 residues. V was cut by 4 bases and J by 2 bases, with 12 bases left in between. The CDR3 protein is CAISARGQPYNSPLHF. The CDR3, as DNA: TGTGCCATCAGTGCCCGGGGGCAACCCTATAATTCACCCCTCCACTTT.

The chain has TRBV30 and TRBJ2-7, with D perhaps assigned TRBD1 or TRBD2 (5 bases each). The germline V gene has CDR1 GTSNPN and CDR2 SVGIG (reference sequence). This CDR3 spans 16 amino acids. Trimming took 0 bases from V and 7 from J, leaving 22 bases between them. The CDR3 reads CAWSVPHLDGWGEQYF. Here the CDR3 DNA reads TGTGCCTGGAGTGTACCCCACTTGGACGGATGGGGGGAGCAGTACTTC.

The J gene is TRBJ1-1, the V gene TRBV2, with TRBD1 as a possible D gene (5 bases). Germline CDR1 and CDR2: SNHLY and FYNNEI. The CDR3 is 14 residues long. Trimming shortened V by 7 bases and J by 2 bases, and 14 bases separated the two germline ends. CDR3 sequence: CASNGGGTNTEAFF. The CDR3 DNA sequence: TGTGCCAGCAATGGTGGGGGGACCAACACTGAAGCTTTCTTT. The full variable domain, in which reference TRBV2 and TRBJ1-1 provide the parts outside the CDR3, is EPEVTQTPSHQVTQMGQEVILRCVPISNHLYFYWYRQILGQKVEFLVSFYNNEISEKSEIFDDQFSVERPDGSNFTLKIRSTKLEDSAMYFCASNGGGTNTEAFFGQGTRLTVV.

This clone has a count of ten or more. This chain links TRBV6-5 with TRBJ2-1, with D unclear. From germline, CDR1 is MNHEY and CDR2 SVGAGI. The length of the CDR3 is 15 residues. V lost 4 bases, J lost 0 bases, and 10 bases lay in between. DNA for the CDR3: TGTGCCAGCAGTTCCCAGGCCCCCTCCTACAATGAGCAGTTCTTC. Amino acid sequence: CASSSQAPSYNEQFF.

The chain joins TRBV3-1 (or the pseudogene TRBV3-2) to TRBJ1-4; D ambiguous. The CDR3 is made up of 15 amino acids. Trimming removed 0 bases at V and 0 bases at J, with 5 bases between. Germline lookup yields CDR1 LGHDT and CDR2 YNNKEL (reference sequence). The CDR3 region is CASSQDIATNEKLFF. DNA of the CDR3: TGTGCCAGCAGCCAAGACATAGCAACTAATGAAAAACTGTTTTTT.

V usage is TRBV7-2 and J usage is TRBJ2-3; D gene uncertain. Germline V lookup: CDR1 SGHTA, CDR2 FQGNSA. This CDR3 comprises 16 residues. Trimming removed 1 base from V and 2 bases from J, with 13 bases in between. This CDR3 is CASSLVATGPTDTQYF. CDR3 sequence (DNA): TGTGCCAGCAGCTTAGTAGCAACCGGACCCACAGATACGCAGTATTTT.

V usage is TRBV21-1 and J usage is TRBJ2-2; TRBD2 is taken as the D call from the table, unchecked against the DNA. TRBV21-1 has pseudogene status. The CDR3 has 13 residues. The CDR3 DNA sequence: TGTGCCAGCAGCAGAGGCAACACCGGGGAGCTGTTTTTT. Amino acid sequence: CASSRGNTGELFF.

This chain connects TRBV6-6 to TRBJ2-7; 7 nucleotides align to TRBD2. The ends lost 6 bases at V and 3 bases at J; junction bases unmatched: 8. CDR1 is MNHNY and CDR2 is SVGAGI in the germline V gene (reference sequence). The CDR3 consists of 14 residues. CDR3: CASSPGRFDYEQYF. CDR3 in DNA: TGTGCCAGCAGCCCCGGGAGGTTTGACTACGAGCAGTACTTC.

V usage is TRBV19 and J usage is TRBJ1-1, with D unresolved. The germline CDR1 and CDR2 sequences are LNHDA and SQIVND (reference sequence). Trimming took off 3 bases at V and 2 bases at J, with 10 bases between the two ends. The CDR3 has 14 amino acids. The CDR3 DNA is TGTGCCAGTAGTATTTTGTCGGATAACACTGAAGCTTTCTTT. The encoded protein is CASSILSDNTEAFF.

The chain recombines TRBV7-9 with TRBJ2-1, with TRBD2 identical over 8 bases. This CDR3 region has 17 residues. V dropped 5 bases and J dropped 9; count of bases not matched to a gene: 18. CDR1 and CDR2 from the germline V gene are SEHNR and FQNEAQ (reference sequence). CDR3 in DNA: TGTGCCAGCAGCGGAAGGGTTGACGGGAGGGCCCCGGGTGAGCAGTTCTTC. This gives the protein CASSGRVDGRAPGEQFF. The variable domain in full, with the rest retrieved from reference TRBV7-9 and TRBJ2-1, is DTGVSQNPRHKITKRGQNVTFRCDPISEHNRLYWYRQTLGQGPEFLTYFQNEAQLEKSRLLSDRFSAERPKGSFSTLEIQRTEQGDSAMYLCASSGRVDGRAPGEQFFGPGTRLTVL.

As DNA, the CDR3 is TGTGCCAGCAGCTTGAGGGGGAATCAGCCCCAGCATTTT. As protein: CASSLRGNQPQHF. The chain employs TRBV5-8 and TRBJ1-5, with a weak D call TRBD1 (6 bases). Deletions cut 1 base from V and 4 bases from J, with 6 bases between. Germline lookup yields CDR1 SGHTS and CDR2 YDEGEE. CDR3 length equals 13 residues.